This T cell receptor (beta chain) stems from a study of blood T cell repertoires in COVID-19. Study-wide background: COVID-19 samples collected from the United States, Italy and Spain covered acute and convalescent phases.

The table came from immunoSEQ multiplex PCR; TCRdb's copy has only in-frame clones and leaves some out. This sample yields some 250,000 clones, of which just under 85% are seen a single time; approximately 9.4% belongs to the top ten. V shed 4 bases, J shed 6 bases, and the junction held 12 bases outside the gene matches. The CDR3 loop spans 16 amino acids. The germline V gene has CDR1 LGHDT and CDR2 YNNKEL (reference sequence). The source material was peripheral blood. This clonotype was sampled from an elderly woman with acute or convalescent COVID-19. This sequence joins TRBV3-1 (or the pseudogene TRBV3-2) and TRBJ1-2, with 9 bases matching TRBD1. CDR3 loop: CASSPYVGQGSHGYTF. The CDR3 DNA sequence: TGTGCCAGCAGCCCCTACGTGGGACAGGGATCCCATGGCTACACCTTC.